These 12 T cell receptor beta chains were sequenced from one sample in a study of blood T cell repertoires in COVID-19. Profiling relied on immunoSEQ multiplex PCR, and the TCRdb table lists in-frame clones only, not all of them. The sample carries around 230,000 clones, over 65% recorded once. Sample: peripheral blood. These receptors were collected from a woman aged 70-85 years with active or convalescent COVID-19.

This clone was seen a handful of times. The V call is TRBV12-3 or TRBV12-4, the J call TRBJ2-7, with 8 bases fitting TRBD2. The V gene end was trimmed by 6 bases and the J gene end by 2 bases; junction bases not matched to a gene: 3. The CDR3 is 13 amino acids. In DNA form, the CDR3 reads TGTGCCAGCAGCCCGGGACTAGCCTACGAGCAGTACTTC. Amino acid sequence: CASSPGLAYEQYF.

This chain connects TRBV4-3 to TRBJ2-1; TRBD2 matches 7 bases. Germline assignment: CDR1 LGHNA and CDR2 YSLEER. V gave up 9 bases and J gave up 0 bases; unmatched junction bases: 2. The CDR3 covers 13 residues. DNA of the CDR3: TGCGCCAGTGCGGGGGACTCCTACAATGAGCAGTTCTTC. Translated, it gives CASAGDSYNEQFF.

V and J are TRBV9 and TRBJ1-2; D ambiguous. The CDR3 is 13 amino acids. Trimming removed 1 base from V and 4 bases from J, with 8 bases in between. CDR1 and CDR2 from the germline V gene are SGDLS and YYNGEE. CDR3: CASSVSGFYGYTF. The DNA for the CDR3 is TGTGCCAGCAGCGTATCTGGCTTCTATGGCTACACCTTC.

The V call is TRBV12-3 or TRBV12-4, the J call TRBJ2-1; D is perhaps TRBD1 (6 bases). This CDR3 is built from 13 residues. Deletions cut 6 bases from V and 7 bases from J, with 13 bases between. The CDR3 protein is CASRRTVDNEQFF. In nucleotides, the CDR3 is TGTGCCAGCAGAAGGACAGTGGATAATGAGCAGTTCTTC.

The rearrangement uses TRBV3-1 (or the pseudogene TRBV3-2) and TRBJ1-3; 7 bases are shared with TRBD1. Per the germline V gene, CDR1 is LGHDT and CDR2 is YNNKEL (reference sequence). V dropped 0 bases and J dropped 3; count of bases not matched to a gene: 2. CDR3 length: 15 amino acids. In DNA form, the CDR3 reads TGTGCCAGCAGCCAAGAAGGGGGCATTGGAAACACCATATATTTT. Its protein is CASSQEGGIGNTIYF.

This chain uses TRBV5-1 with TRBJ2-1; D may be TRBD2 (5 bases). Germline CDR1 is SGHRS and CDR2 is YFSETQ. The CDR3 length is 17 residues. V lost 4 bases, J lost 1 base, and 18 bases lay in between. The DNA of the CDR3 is TGCGCCAGCAGCCGCCGGGGATACTCGGATTCCTACAATGAGCAGTTCTTC. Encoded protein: CASSRRGYSDSYNEQFF.

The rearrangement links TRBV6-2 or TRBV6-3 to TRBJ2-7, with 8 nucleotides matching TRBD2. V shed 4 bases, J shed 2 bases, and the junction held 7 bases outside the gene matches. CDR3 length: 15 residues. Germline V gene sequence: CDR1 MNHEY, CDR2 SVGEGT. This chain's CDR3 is CASSSQGSGTYEQYF. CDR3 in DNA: TGTGCCAGCAGTTCCCAGGGTAGCGGGACCTACGAGCAGTACTTC.

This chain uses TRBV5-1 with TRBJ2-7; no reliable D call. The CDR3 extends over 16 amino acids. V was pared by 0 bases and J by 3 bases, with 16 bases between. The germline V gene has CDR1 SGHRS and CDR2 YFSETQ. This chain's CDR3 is CASSLAGAGNYYEQYF. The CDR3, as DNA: TGCGCCAGCAGCTTGGCTGGCGCTGGTAACTACTACGAGCAGTACTTC.

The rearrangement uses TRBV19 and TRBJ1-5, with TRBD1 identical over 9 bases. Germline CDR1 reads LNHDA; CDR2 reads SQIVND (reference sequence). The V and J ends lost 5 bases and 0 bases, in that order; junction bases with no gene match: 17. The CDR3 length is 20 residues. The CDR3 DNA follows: TGTGCCAGTAGTCCTATACCGGGACAGGGCCCTCTCCATAGCAATCAGCCCCAGCATTTT. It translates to CASSPIPGQGPLHSNQPQHF.

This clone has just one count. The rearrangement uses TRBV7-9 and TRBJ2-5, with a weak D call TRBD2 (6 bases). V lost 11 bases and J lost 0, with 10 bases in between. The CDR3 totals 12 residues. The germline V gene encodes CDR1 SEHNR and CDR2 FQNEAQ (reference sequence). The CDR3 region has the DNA TGTGCCGCGCGGACTAACCAAGAGACCCAGTACTTC. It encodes CAARTNQETQYF. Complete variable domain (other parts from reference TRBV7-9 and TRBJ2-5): DTGVSQNPRHKITKRGQNVTFRCDPISEHNRLYWYRQTLGQGPEFLTYFQNEAQLEKSRLLSDRFSAERPKGSFSTLEIQRTEQGDSAMYLCAARTNQETQYFGPGTRLLVL.

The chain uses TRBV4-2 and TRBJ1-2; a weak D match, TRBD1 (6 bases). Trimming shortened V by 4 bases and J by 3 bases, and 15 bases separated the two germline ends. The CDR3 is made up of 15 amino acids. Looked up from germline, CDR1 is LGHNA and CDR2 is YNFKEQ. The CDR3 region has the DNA TGTGCCAGCAGCCCCACAGGGATGAGCGACTATGGCTACACCTTC. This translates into CASSPTGMSDYGYTF.

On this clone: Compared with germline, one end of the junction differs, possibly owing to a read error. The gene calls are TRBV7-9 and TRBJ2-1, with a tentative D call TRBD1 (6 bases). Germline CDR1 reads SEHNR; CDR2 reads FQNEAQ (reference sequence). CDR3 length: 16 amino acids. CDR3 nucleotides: TGTGCCAGCAGCCCAGACAACCGGACAGAGCCAAAACGGGTGATCTTC. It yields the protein CASSPDNRTEPKRVIF.